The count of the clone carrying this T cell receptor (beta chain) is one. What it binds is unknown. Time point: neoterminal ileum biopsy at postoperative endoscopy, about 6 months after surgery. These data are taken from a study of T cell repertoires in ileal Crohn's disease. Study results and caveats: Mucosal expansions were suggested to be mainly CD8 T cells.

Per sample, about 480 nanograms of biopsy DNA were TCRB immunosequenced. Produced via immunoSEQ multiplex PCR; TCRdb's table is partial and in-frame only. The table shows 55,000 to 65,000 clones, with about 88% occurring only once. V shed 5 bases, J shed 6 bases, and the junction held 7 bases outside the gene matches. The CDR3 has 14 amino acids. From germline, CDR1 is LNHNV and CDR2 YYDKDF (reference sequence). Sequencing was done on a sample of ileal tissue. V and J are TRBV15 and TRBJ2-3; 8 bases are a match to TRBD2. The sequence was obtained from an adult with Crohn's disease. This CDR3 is CATSAEQRGDTQYF. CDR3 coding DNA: TGTGCCACCAGCGCTGAGCAGCGGGGGGATACGCAGTATTTT. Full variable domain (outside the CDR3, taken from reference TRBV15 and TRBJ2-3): DAMVIQNPRYQVTQFGKPVTLSCSQTLNHNVMYWYQQKSSQAPKLLFHYYDKDFNNEADTPDNFQSRRPNTSFCFLDIRSPGLGDTAMYLCATSAEQRGDTQYFGPGTRLTVL.